This T cell receptor beta chain was identified during a study of blood T cell repertoires in COVID-19. Whole-study context: From the United States, Italy and Spain came samples of acute and convalescent COVID-19. T cells, B-cell-depleted T cells, or PBMCs supplied cDNA or gDNA.

The CDR3 runs to 15 residues. Germline V gene lookup returns CDR1 MNHEY and CDR2 SVGAGI. V was pared by 0 bases and J by 0 bases, with 7 bases between. Per the study methods: Scientists estimated how many nucleated cells there were by amplifying reference gene primers. Libraries were prepared by immunoSEQ multiplex PCR; TCRdb keeps only in-frame clonotypes and omits some of them. V and J calls and clone size follow that table, whereas D and trimming were derived from the DNA. In the table there are about 180,000 clones, roughly 85% of which are singletons. Source material: peripheral blood. This chain joins TRBV6-5 and TRBJ2-3; D gene ambiguous. This receptor was taken from a woman in her 70s with acute or convalescent COVID-19. CDR3: CASSYSSPSTDTQYF. CDR3 DNA: TGTGCCAGCAGTTACTCGAGTCCGAGCACAGATACGCAGTATTTT.